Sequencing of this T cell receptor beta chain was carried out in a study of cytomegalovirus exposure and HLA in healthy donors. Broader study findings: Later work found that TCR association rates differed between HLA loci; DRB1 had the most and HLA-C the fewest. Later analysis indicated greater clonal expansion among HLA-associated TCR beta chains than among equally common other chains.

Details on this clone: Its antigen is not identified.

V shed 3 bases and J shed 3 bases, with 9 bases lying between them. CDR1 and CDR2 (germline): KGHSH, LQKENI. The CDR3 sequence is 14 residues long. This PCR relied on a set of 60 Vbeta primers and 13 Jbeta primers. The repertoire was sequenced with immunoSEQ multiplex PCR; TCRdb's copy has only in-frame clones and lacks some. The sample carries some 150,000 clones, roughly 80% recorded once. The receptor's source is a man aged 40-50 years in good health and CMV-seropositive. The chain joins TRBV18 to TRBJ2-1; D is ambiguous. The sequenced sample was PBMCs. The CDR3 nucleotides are TGTGCCAGCTCACCTCCCTCGAGCTACAATGAGCAGTTCTTC. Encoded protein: CASSPPSSYNEQFF.